These 28 T cell receptor beta chains were all obtained from the same sample, sequenced in a study of T-cell reconstitution after alpha-beta-depleted transplantation in children. Unique molecular identifiers were incorporated into the prepared TCRbeta library. TCRdb processed the PCR reads anew with MiXCR; each CDR3 protein has one entry. This table has 500,000 to 750,000 distinct CDR3 sequences, about an eighth appearing once. The sample consisted of PBMCs, mostly from graft donor cells, taken 360 days after TCRalphabeta/CD19-depleted stem cell transplant. The receptor source for this set is a male patient under 18 who had a stem cell transplant for acute myeloid leukemia, so the T cells may come from the graft donor.

This clonotype was seen a few times. This chain links TRBV20-1 with TRBJ2-7, with TRBD2 identical over 11 bases. Germline CDR1 DFQATT, CDR2 SNEGSKA (reference sequence). With V trimmed by 6 bases and J by 1 base, 17 bases remained unmatched. The CDR3 is made up of 18 amino acids. DNA of the CDR3: TGCAGTGCCACTATCCTCCGGGGGGGGACTAGCGGTTCCTACGAGCAGTACTTC. It yields the protein CSATILRGGTSGSYEQYF.

The genes are TRBV7-2 and TRBJ2-7; 10 bases are a match to TRBD1. J was trimmed by 0 bases and V by 1 base; bases with no gene match: 6. Germline V lookup: CDR1 SGHTA, CDR2 FQGNSA. This CDR3 comprises 17 residues. The CDR3 DNA sequence: TGTGCCAGCAGCTTAGGTGGGACAGGGGTCCTCTCCTACGAGCAGTACTTC. Translated, it gives CASSLGGTGVLSYEQYF.

This clonotype was seen a handful of times. The chain joins TRBV5-1 to TRBJ2-7, with D possibly called TRBD1 or TRBD2 (6 bases each). The CDR3 contains 17 residues. Germline CDR1 is SGHRS and CDR2 is YFSETQ. V was clipped by 3 bases and J by 0 bases, with 19 bases between them. The CDR3 DNA sequence: TGCGCCAGCAGCTGGGGGACGGGGGCTCGACTCTCCTACGAGCAGTACTTC. Encoded protein: CASSWGTGARLSYEQYF. Filled out from reference TRBV5-1 and TRBJ2-7, the complete variable domain reads KAGVTQTPRYLIKTRGQQVTLSCSPISGHRSVSWYQQTPGQGLQFLFEYFSETQRNKGNFPGRFSGRQFSNSRSEMNVSTLELGDSALYLCASSWGTGARLSYEQYFGPGTRLTVT.

This sequence joins TRBV29-1 and TRBJ2-7; 7 bases line up with TRBD2. The germline V gene has CDR1 SQVTM and CDR2 ANQGSEA. J gave up 2 bases and V 3 bases, and 4 bases lay outside the gene matches. This CDR3 is built from 13 residues. CDR3 amino acids: CSVDASGTYEQYF. The DNA of the CDR3 is TGCAGCGTTGATGCTAGCGGAACCTACGAGCAGTACTTC.

This clonotype was counted at least ten times. V gene TRBV10-3 combines with J gene TRBJ2-5, with TRBD1 identical over 8 bases. V gave up 2 bases and J gave up 4 bases; unmatched junction bases: 0. Per germline, CDR1 ENHRY and CDR2 SYGVKD. This CDR3 region has 13 residues. The CDR3 region is CAISETGGETQYF. CDR3 coding DNA: TGTGCCATCAGTGAGACAGGGGGAGAGACCCAGTACTTC.

V and J are TRBV20-1 and TRBJ2-5, with 15 bases identical to TRBD2. Germline CDR1 and CDR2: DFQATT and SNEGSKA (reference sequence). J lost 0 bases, V lost 0 bases, and 5 bases had no gene match. The CDR3 sequence is 18 residues long. This CDR3 reads CSARDPGTSGRYQETQYF. The CDR3 DNA reads TGCAGTGCTAGAGATCCTGGGACTAGCGGGAGGTACCAAGAGACCCAGTACTTC.

V and J are TRBV12-3 or TRBV12-4 and TRBJ2-3; 9 bases agree with TRBD2. With 4 bases clipped from V and 6 bases from J, the junction kept 11 bases outside the gene matches. This CDR3 has 16 residues. The CDR3 spells CASSSPGLAHKDTQYF. CDR3 DNA sequence: TGTGCCAGCAGTTCACCGGGACTAGCTCACAAGGATACGCAGTATTTT.

The CDR3 is CASSWPLSGTSYNEQFF. The CDR3 DNA reads as TGTGCCAGCAGCTGGCCCCTTAGCGGGACGTCCTACAATGAGCAGTTCTTC. The rearrangement links TRBV7-9 to TRBJ2-1; TRBD2 matches 8 bases. J was trimmed by 1 base and V by 4 bases; bases with no gene match: 9. CDR1 is SEHNR, CDR2 FQNEAQ, per germline (reference sequence). This CDR3 contains 17 residues.

The sample holds a few counts of this clonotype. The chain is built from TRBV19 and TRBJ2-7; 12 bases agree with TRBD1. CDR3 length: 13 residues. Germline CDR1 reads LNHDA; CDR2 reads SQIVND (reference sequence). The ends lost 6 bases at V and 6 bases at J; junction bases unmatched: 3. Here the CDR3 reads CASRGQGAGEQYF. The DNA for the CDR3 is TGTGCCAGTAGGGGACAGGGGGCGGGCGAGCAGTACTTC.

The CDR3 region is CASSSHRVSYNEQFF. CDR3 coding DNA: TGTGCCAGCAGCTCCCACAGGGTCTCCTACAATGAGCAGTTCTTC. V usage is TRBV25-1 and J usage is TRBJ2-1, with D possibly matching TRBD1 (6 bases). Trimming removed 6 bases from V and 0 bases from J, with 12 bases in between. Germline lookup yields CDR1 MGHDK and CDR2 SYGVNS. The CDR3 totals 15 residues.

The V call is TRBV2, the J call TRBJ2-5; 8 bases are a match to TRBD1. V shed 2 bases and J 6 bases; nucleotides not matched to a gene: 11. The germline V gene has CDR1 SNHLY and CDR2 FYNNEI. This CDR3 spans 16 amino acids. CDR3 residues: CASSEYRNDRGQTQYF. CDR3 DNA: TGTGCCAGCAGTGAATACCGCAACGACAGGGGACAGACCCAGTACTTC. Drawing the rest from reference TRBV2 and TRBJ2-5, the complete variable domain is EPEVTQTPSHQVTQMGQEVILRCVPISNHLYFYWYRQILGQKVEFLVSFYNNEISEKSEIFDDQFSVERPDGSNFTLKIRSTKLEDSAMYFCASSEYRNDRGQTQYFGPGTRLLVL.

CDR3 bases: TGTGCCAGCAATCACAGGGATAACGACGAGCAGTACTTC. This gives the protein CASNHRDNDEQYF. V gene TRBV28 combines with J gene TRBJ2-7; the D gene is possibly TRBD1 (6 bases). Germline V gene lookup returns CDR1 MDHEN and CDR2 SYDVKM. The CDR3 sequence is 13 residues long. Between the trimmed V and J ends, which lost 7 bases and 5 bases, there was a span of 15 bases.

The chain is built from TRBV7-9 and TRBJ2-7; 10 positions agree with TRBD2. The CDR3 is made up of 16 amino acids. Losses at the gene ends were 2 bases for V and 1 base for J; bases not matched to a gene: 5. The V gene's germline CDR1 is SEHNR and CDR2 FQNEAQ (reference sequence). The CDR3 region is CASSLWGTSVSYEQYF. For the CDR3, the DNA is TGTGCCAGCAGCTTATGGGGGACTAGCGTTTCCTACGAGCAGTACTTC.

Only a few counts were recorded for this clonotype. V is TRBV11-2 and J is TRBJ2-1, with 10 bases identical to TRBD2. CDR3 length equals 16 residues. Germline CDR1 SGHAT, CDR2 FQNNGV. The ends lost 6 bases at V and 6 bases at J; junction bases unmatched: 11. The CDR3 nucleotides are TGTGCCAGCAGACCAATAGCGGGAGGTCCATTCAATGAGCAGTTCTTC. As protein: CASRPIAGGPFNEQFF.

This chain joins TRBV27 and TRBJ1-1, with D unresolved. Trimming took 5 bases from V and 1 from J, leaving 14 bases between them. Germline CDR1 reads MNHEY; CDR2 reads SMNVEV (reference sequence). The CDR3 covers 15 residues. CDR3 region: CASSQEETPNTEAFF. The CDR3 bases are TGTGCCAGCAGTCAAGAAGAGACACCGAACACTGAAGCTTTCTTT.

In its sample, this clonotype was seen a few times. This chain links TRBV20-1 with TRBJ1-4; unclear D gene. Trimming removed 3 bases at V and 8 bases at J, with 16 bases between. Germline assignment: CDR1 DFQATT and CDR2 SNEGSKA (reference sequence). CDR3 length: 14 amino acids. This CDR3 is CSASPGDFGEKLFF. Here the CDR3 DNA reads TGCAGTGCTAGCCCCGGTGACTTTGGGGAAAAACTGTTTTTT.

In its sample, this clonotype was seen a few times. The chain carries TRBV28 and TRBJ1-1, with TRBD1 as a possible D gene (6 bases). Trimming cost V 2 bases and J 4 bases, with 14 bases left between them. This CDR3 contains 15 residues. Germline loops: CDR1 MDHEN, CDR2 SYDVKM. CDR3 amino acids: CASSLGGAVSTEAFF. The CDR3 DNA sequence: TGTGCCAGCAGTTTAGGGGGCGCGGTATCCACTGAAGCTTTCTTT.

This clonotype was picked up a small number of times. The chain is built from TRBV10-3 and TRBJ1-2; D perhaps matches TRBD1 (6 bases). V lost 10 bases and J lost 4, with 25 bases in between. The V gene's germline CDR1 is ENHRY and CDR2 SYGVKD. CDR3 size: 16 residues. In nucleotides, the CDR3 is TGTGCCACCAGATTTGGGGGGCAGGGCATGGGCTATGGCTACACCTTC. It codes for CATRFGGQGMGYGYTF.

The rearrangement links TRBV1 to TRBJ2-1. TRBV1 is a recognized pseudogene. The CDR3 is 16 residues long. The CDR3 sequence is CTSIQVVRISSNEQFF. CDR3 sequence (DNA): TGCACCAGCATACAAGTCGTAAGGATATCCAGCAATGAGCAGTTCTTC.

This clonotype was seen at least ten times. The V gene is TRBV12-3 or TRBV12-4, the J gene TRBJ2-1; a weak D match, TRBD1 (7 bases). Trimming removed 5 bases from V and 0 bases from J, with 20 bases in between. The CDR3 spans 18 residues. CDR3 DNA: TGTGCCAGCAGTGGCCAATGGGGGGACAGCCTCTCCTACAATGAGCAGTTCTTC. It translates to CASSGQWGDSLSYNEQFF.

Ten or more counts support this clonotype. The gene calls are TRBV4-3 and TRBJ2-1; D is uncertain. The CDR3 sequence is 15 residues long. Per germline, CDR1 LGHNA and CDR2 YSLEER. V was clipped by 4 bases and J by 7 bases, with 17 bases between them. CDR3 in amino acids: CASSLTGPVKNEQFF. CDR3 coding DNA: TGCGCCAGCAGCCTAACTGGCCCCGTGAAGAATGAGCAGTTCTTC.

This clonotype was seen a few times. Germline and junction disagree at one end, which may indicate a read error. J is TRBJ2-2 and V is TRBV10-3; D is perhaps TRBD2 (6 bases). The CDR3 sequence is 14 residues long. Germline values: CDR1 ENHRY, CDR2 SYGVKD. Written as DNA, the CDR3 is TGTGCCATCAACAGTCTAGCGAAGACCGGGGAGCTGTTTTTT. It codes for CAINSLAKTGELFF.

This clonotype has ten or more counts. The genes are TRBV7-3 and TRBJ2-7, with 8 nucleotides matching TRBD1. CDR3 size: 15 residues. With V trimmed by 0 bases and J by 5 bases, 6 bases remained unmatched. Germline V gene sequence: CDR1 SGHTA, CDR2 FQGTGA. CDR3 protein: CASSLTPGGGNEQYF. The CDR3 DNA reads as TGTGCCAGCAGCTTAACTCCAGGGGGCGGAAACGAGCAGTACTTC.

The genes are TRBV7-9 and TRBJ2-7; 8 nucleotides agree with TRBD1. Germline loops: CDR1 SEHNR, CDR2 FQNEAQ (reference sequence). Trimming took 8 bases from V and 5 from J; bases not matched to a gene: 11. CDR3 length: 14 residues. DNA of the CDR3: TGTGCCAGCCGGGCCGCAGGGGGCTTTCACGAGCAGTACTTC. It specifies CASRAAGGFHEQYF.

This clonotype was counted only a few times. This sequence joins TRBV28 and TRBJ1-1; 7 nucleotides agree with TRBD1. The CDR3 spans 13 residues. With 2 bases clipped from V and 7 bases from J, the junction kept 4 bases outside the gene matches. The germline gives CDR1 MDHEN, CDR2 SYDVKM. DNA of the CDR3: TGTGCCAGCAGTTTACGGACAGGATTTGAAGCTTTCTTT. Residues: CASSLRTGFEAFF.

The rearrangement links TRBV7-3 to TRBJ2-1, with D possibly matching TRBD2 (6 bases). The CDR3 covers 13 residues. V lost 5 bases and J 10 bases, leaving 15 bases between the germline ends. Germline loops: CDR1 SGHTA, CDR2 FQGTGA. The CDR3 sequence: CASSPPGVREQFF. CDR3 nucleotides: TGTGCCAGCAGCCCACCGGGAGTGAGAGAGCAGTTCTTC.

This clonotype was seen many times. The chain uses TRBV7-3 and TRBJ2-3; tentatively, D is TRBD1 (6 bases). Germline CDR1 reads SGHTA; CDR2 reads FQGTGA. With 5 bases removed from V and 2 bases from J, the gap between germline ends came to 14 bases. The CDR3 is 15 residues long. CDR3 DNA: TGTGCCAGCAGCCCCAGGGGTCTGTTCACAGATACGCAGTATTTT. Encoded protein: CASSPRGLFTDTQYF.

This clonotype was seen at least ten times. The chain recombines TRBV27 with TRBJ2-3; D perhaps matches TRBD1 (6 bases). This CDR3 is built from 19 residues. Looked up from germline, CDR1 is MNHEY and CDR2 is SMNVEV (reference sequence). V was shortened by 0 bases and J by 2 bases, with 21 bases between the two germline ends. Written as DNA, the CDR3 is TGTGCCAGCAGTTTATCAAGGGGGTCCGGGCAGGGCCTCACAGATACGCAGTATTTT. Its translation is CASSLSRGSGQGLTDTQYF.